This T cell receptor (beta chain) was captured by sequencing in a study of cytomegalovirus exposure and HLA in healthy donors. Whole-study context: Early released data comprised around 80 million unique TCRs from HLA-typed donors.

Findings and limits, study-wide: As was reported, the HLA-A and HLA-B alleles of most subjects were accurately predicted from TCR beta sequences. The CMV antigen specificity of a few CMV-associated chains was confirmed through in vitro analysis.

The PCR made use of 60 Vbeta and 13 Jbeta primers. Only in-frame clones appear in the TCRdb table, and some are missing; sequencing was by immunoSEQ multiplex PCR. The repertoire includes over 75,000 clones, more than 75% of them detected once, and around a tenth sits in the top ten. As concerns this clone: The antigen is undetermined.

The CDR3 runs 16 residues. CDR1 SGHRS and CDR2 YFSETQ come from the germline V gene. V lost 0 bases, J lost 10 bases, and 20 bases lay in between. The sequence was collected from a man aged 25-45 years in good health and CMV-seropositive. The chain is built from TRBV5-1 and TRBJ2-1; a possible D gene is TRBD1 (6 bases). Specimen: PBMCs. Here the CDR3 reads CASSLGSGTRFVEQFF. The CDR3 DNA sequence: TGCGCCAGCAGCTTGGGATCCGGGACAAGGTTCGTGGAGCAGTTCTTC.